This T cell receptor (beta chain) derives from a study of T cell responses to AZD1222 COVID-19 vaccine (TCRdb year 2021). Study-wide context: AZD1222 recipients given second doses at about 4 weeks or at about 12 weeks were pooled, since spike-specific TCR depth and breadth were not found to differ between the two schedules. TCR sequencing was performed for 230 to 250 trial participants, of whom about 200 were given two doses of AZD1222 and about 25 were given two doses of MenACWY control vaccine. Trial participants were enrolled into age subgroups of 18-55, 56-69 and 70-plus years, which contained 148, 28 and 57 TCR-sequenced participants, respectively. Study-level results and caveats: Vaccine-associated CD4 TCRs spanned the whole spike protein, with dominant responses in regions 160-218 and 743-854. No day 14 peak-response samples were available, so repertoires were characterized only after the peak T cell response. Participants were mostly white British, with more females than males. The authors suggested clonal diversity may have been underestimated. Only a handful of AZD1222 recipients were SARS-CoV-2 seropositive at baseline, limiting conclusions about previously exposed vaccinees. After two AZD1222 doses, both the breadth and the depth of spike-specific TCRs were significantly higher than at day 0 and than in MenACWY recipients. The 56-69-year group was small, and its depth increase did not reach significance, likely because of low power. Epitopes outside the regions mutated in the B.1.351 and B.1.1.7 variants were reportedly recognized by nearly half of the unique spike-specific TCRs.

The sample's time point, from its label and the paper: baseline before first vaccination. Vaccinee samples were obtained from the UK trials COV001 and COV002, which included a single-blind randomized controlled phase 2/3 trial of AZD1222 (ChAdOx1 nCoV-19) in healthy adults. For TCRbeta chain sequencing, PBMC samples from trial participants were taken at day 0 and at day 28 after the second dose. The CDR3 regions of human TCRbeta chains were analyzed by immunosequencing. Turning to the authors' computational methods: TCRs in the repertoires were matched against a reference library of SARS-CoV-2-specific TCRs that had been generated with the MIRA antigen-specificity platform. Breadth was defined as the fraction of unique TCRs that were SARS-CoV-2-associated. Depth was defined as the fraction of total T cells that were SARS-CoV-2-associated. Using the MIRA data, each spike-specific TCR was mapped to the spike region that the TCR reacts to and placed in a CD4 or CD8 class. Log10-transformed breadth and depth values were compared by one-way ANOVA with Sidak's multiple comparisons tests. Sourced from immuneACCESS, this table was stored by TCRdb with only in-frame sequences that have V and J called. A share of the clones is absent; for the studies checked, an unresolved V gene accounts for under half, and the remainder has no known explanation. V and J calls plus clone size are reproduced from that table; the DNA served to infer D and trimming. The sample table shows 170,000 or so clones, and approximately 90% are seen once. Roughly 2.5% of the sample is held by the ten biggest clonotypes.

As regards this clone: There is no known antigen for this receptor. No qualities accompany the bases; no much larger clone lies one base away.

The specimen comprised peripheral blood, sampled on day 0 of AZD1222 vaccination. The sequence came from an adult in good health.

In nucleotides, the sequence is TGTGCCAGCAGTTTATCAGGGGCCTATGGCTACACCTTC. Its translation reads: CASSLSGAYGYTF. The chain is made from TRBV27 and TRBJ1-2; a tentative D match to TRBD1 spans 5 bases. Based on the germline V gene (reference sequence), the CDR1 and CDR2 sequences are MNHEY and SMNVEV. Measured from the cysteine to the phenylalanine, the CDR3 is 13 residues long. Only CDR3 DNA is held: 39 bases, read in frame from base 1. V is shortened by 0 bases, J by 4 bases, and the region joining them spans 6 bases.